This T cell receptor (beta chain) was found in a study of blood T cell repertoires in COVID-19. Across the whole study: Samples representing acute and convalescent COVID-19 were sourced from the United States, Italy and Spain. Sample material is recorded as cDNA or gDNA derived from T cells, B-cell-depleted T cells, or PBMCs.

In the authors' methods: Reference gene primer amplification gave nucleated cell count estimates. Produced via immunoSEQ multiplex PCR; TCRdb's table is partial and in-frame only. From that table come the V and J calls and clone size; the DNA was used to work out D and trimming. The data contain fewer than 250,000 clones, 83% of them singletons. Germline values: CDR1 MRHNA, CDR2 SNTAGT. V trimming: 2 bases; J trimming: 8 bases; junction bases outside the gene matches: 6. There are 14 residues in the CDR3. The V and J genes are TRBV6-4 and TRBJ1-2, with 9 positions matching TRBD1. What was sequenced was peripheral blood. This receptor was obtained from a woman in her forties with active or convalescent COVID-19. For the CDR3, the DNA is TGTGCCAGCAGTGACGGTCGACAGGGGGGAGGCTACACCTTC. It is translated as CASSDGRQGGGYTF.